Following are 6 T cell receptor beta chains from one sample sequenced in a study of siplizumab effects on memory and regulatory T cells. TCRdb's copy holds only in-frame clones and misses some; the assay was immunoSEQ multiplex PCR. Here the sample spans roughly 100,000 clones, approximately 94% being singletons. Sequencing was carried out using CD8+ T cells sorted from blood. These receptors came from a human donor in good health.

This sequence joins TRBV13 and TRBJ2-1; D uncertain. V shed 0 bases and J shed 0 bases, with 0 bases lying between them. This CDR3 has 13 amino acids. Germline CDR1 reads PRHDT; CDR2 reads FYEKMQ (reference sequence). In nucleotides, the CDR3 is TGTGCCAGCAGCTTAGGCTCCTACAATGAGCAGTTCTTC. Its translation is CASSLGSYNEQFF.

The chain combines TRBV21-1 with TRBJ1-3; the table's D call of TRBD1 was not tested on the DNA. TRBV21-1 counts as a pseudogene. This CDR3 is built from 14 residues. The CDR3: CASSRGGSETGIYF. CDR3 in DNA: TGTGCCAGCAGCAGAGGAGGCAGCGAGACAGGCATATATTTT.

Regarding this clone: The sample has other DNA sequences that encode this CDR3 too. The genes are TRBV6-5 and TRBJ2-2; no firm D call. This CDR3 contains 13 residues. V lost 0 bases, J lost 4 bases, and 3 bases lay in between. Germline V gene sequence: CDR1 MNHEY, CDR2 SVGAGI. In DNA, the CDR3 is TGTGCCAGCAGTTACTCCGGCACCGGGGAGCTGTTTTTT. Its protein product is CASSYSGTGELFF.

The chain carries TRBV27 and TRBJ2-7; D ambiguous. Germline CDR1 MNHEY, CDR2 SMNVEV (reference sequence). This CDR3 comprises 13 residues. V was clipped by 4 bases and J by 0 bases, with 7 bases between them. The CDR3 DNA reads as TGTGCCAGCAGTTCCTTAAGCTCCTACGAGCAGTACTTC. Amino acid sequence: CASSSLSSYEQYF.

Here the CDR3 reads CSVEDRGELYGYTF. The CDR3 nucleotides read TGCAGCGTTGAAGATCGGGGGGAGCTCTATGGCTACACCTTC. The rearrangement links TRBV29-1 to TRBJ1-2; D may be TRBD1 (5 bases). The CDR3 has 14 amino acids. V was pared by 0 bases and J by 4 bases, with 12 bases between. Germline CDR1 is SQVTM and CDR2 is ANQGSEA.

The V and J genes are TRBV5-1 and TRBJ2-7; D is uncertain. The CDR3 consists of 14 residues. Germline CDR1 is SGHRS and CDR2 is YFSETQ. The germline V and J ends were trimmed by 7 bases and 3 bases, with 17 bases remaining between them. CDR3: CASQAYPTGYEQYF. Written as DNA, the CDR3 is TGCGCCAGCCAAGCGTATCCGACGGGCTACGAGCAGTACTTC.